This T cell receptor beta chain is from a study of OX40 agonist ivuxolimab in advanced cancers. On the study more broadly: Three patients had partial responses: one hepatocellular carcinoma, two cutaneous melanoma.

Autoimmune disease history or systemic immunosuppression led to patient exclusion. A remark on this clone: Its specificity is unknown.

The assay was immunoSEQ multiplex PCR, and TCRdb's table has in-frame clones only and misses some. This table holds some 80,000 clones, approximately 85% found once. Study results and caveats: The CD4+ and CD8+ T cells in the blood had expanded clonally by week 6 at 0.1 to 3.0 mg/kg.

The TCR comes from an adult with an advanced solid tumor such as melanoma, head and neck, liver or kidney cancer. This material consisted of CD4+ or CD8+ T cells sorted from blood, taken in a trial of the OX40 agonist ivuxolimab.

In nucleotides, the CDR3 is TGCGCCAGCAGCTCTACCCCCACAGGGGAGAGCTCCTACGAGCAGTACTTC. Encoded protein: CASSSTPTGESSYEQYF. The chain uses TRBV5-1 and TRBJ2-7, with TRBD1 identical over 7 bases. Trimming at V came to 3 bases and at J to 0 bases, leaving 12 bases not matched to a gene. This CDR3 spans 17 amino acids. Germline lookup yields CDR1 SGHRS and CDR2 YFSETQ.